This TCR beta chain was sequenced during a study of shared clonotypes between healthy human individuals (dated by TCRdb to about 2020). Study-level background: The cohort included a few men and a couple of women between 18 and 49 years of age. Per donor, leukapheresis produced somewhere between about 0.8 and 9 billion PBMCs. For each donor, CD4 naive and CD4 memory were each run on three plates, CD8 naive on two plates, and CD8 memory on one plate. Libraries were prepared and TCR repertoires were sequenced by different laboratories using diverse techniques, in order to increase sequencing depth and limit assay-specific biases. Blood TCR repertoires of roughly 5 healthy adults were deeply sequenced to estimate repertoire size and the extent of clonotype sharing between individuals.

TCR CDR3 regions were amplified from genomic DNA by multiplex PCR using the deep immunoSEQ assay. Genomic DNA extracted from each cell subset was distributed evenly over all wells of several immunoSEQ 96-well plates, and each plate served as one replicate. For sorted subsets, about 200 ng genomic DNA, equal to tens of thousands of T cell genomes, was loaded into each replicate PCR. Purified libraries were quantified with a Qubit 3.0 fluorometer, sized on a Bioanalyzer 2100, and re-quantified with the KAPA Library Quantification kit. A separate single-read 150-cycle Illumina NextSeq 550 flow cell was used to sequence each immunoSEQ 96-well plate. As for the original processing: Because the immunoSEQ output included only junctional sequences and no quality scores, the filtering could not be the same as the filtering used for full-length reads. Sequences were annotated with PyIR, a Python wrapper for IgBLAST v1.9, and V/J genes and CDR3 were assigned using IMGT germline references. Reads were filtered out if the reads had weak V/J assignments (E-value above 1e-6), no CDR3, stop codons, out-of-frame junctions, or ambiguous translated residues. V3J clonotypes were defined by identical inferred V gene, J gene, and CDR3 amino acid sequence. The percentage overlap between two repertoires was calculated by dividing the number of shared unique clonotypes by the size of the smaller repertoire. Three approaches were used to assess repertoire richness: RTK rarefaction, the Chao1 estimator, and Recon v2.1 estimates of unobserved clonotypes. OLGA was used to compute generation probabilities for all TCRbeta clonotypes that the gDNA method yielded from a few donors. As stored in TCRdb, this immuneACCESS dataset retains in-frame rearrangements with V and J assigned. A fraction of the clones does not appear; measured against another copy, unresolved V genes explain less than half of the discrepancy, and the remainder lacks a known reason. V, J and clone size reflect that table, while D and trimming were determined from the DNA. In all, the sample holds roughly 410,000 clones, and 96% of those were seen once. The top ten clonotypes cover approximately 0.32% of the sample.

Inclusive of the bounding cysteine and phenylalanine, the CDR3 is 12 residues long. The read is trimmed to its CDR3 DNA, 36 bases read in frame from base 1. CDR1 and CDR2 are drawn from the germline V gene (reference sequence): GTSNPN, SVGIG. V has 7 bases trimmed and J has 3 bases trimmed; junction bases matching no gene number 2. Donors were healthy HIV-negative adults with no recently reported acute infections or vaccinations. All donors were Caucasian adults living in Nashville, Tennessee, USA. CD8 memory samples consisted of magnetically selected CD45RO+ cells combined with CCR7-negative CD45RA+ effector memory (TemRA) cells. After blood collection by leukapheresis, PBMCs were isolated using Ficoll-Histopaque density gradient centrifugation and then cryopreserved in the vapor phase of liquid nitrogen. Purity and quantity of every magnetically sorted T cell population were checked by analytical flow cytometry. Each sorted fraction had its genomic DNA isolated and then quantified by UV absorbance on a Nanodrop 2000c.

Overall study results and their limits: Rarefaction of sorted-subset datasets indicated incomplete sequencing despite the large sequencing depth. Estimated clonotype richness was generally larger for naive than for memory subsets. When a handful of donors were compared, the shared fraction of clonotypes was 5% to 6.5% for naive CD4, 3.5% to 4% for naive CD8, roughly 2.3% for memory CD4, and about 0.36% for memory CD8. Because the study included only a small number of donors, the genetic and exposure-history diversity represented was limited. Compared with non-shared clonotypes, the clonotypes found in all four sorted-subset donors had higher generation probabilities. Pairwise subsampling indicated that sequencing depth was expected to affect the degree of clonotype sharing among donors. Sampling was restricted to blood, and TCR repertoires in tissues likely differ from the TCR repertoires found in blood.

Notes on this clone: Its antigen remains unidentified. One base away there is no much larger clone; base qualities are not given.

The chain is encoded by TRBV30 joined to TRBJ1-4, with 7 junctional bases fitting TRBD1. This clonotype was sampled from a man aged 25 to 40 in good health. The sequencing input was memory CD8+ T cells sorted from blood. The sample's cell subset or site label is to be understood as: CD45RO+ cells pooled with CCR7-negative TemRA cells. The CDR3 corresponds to CASGQPNEKLFF. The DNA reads TGTGCCTCGGGACAGCCTAATGAAAAACTGTTTTTT.